The following is a T cell receptor (beta chain) sequence with its context. These data are taken from a study of blood T cell repertoires in COVID-19. Study information: Spain, Italy and the United States supplied samples that represented acute and convalescent COVID-19. Nucleic acid was either cDNA or gDNA, and it came from T cells, B-cell-depleted T cells, or PBMCs.

Per the original methods: Amplifying reference gene primers gave estimates of nucleated cell counts. This table comes from immunoSEQ multiplex PCR, and its TCRdb copy is limited to in-frame clones, with some not included. That table furnishes V, J and clone size, whereas the DNA furnished D and trimming. The sample lists fewer than 350,000 clones, roughly 79% occurring once. Germline trimming cut 0 bases from V and 6 bases from J; bases unmatched to any gene: 6. This CDR3 comprises 15 residues. CDR1 and CDR2 from the germline V gene are SGDLS and YYNGEE. The clonotype originates from a woman in her fifties or sixties with active or convalescent COVID-19. V is TRBV9 and J is TRBJ2-4, with 7 bases matching TRBD1. The material sequenced was peripheral blood. CDR3 sequence (DNA): TGTGCCAGCAGCGTAGCTCCACAGGGGCCAAACATTCAGTACTTC. Amino acids: CASSVAPQGPNIQYF.